The present entry profiles one T cell receptor (beta chain) with its context. A CD45RA-negative memory subset and a CD45RA+ naive subset were separated from the CD4+ cells. This record belongs to a study of shared clonotypes between healthy human individuals. Trimming took off 5 bases at V and 0 bases at J, with 15 bases between the two ends. Germline CDR1 and CDR2: SGHRS and YFSETQ. CDR3 length: 16 amino acids. TCRdb's copy holds only in-frame clones and misses some; the assay was immunoSEQ multiplex PCR. The table records 2 million to 3 million clones, under 95% of them present only once. The V and J genes are TRBV5-1 and TRBJ2-1, with D possibly being TRBD1 (6 bases). The specimen was naive CD4+ T cells from PBMCs. Subset here: CD45RA+ positively selected. The TCR comes from a man between 18 and 29 years old in good health. Some clones in this sample may be carry-over from other donors' samples. DNA of the CDR3: TGCGCCAGCAGGAGAAACGAAGGGGGCTCCTACAATGAGCAGTTCTTC. Its protein is CASRRNEGGSYNEQFF.